This entry features one T cell receptor beta chain sequence. Its binding antigen is unknown. One base away there is no much larger clone; base qualities are not given. V loses 7 bases, J loses 7 bases, and the germline ends lie 14 bases apart. From the cysteine through the phenylalanine, the CDR3 covers 11 amino acids. Left in the record is the CDR3 DNA by itself, 33 bases read in frame from the first base. For CDR1 and CDR2, the germline V gene (reference sequence) lists GTSNPN and SVGIG. TCR beta libraries were generated from genomic DNA with the immunoSEQ kit, following the manufacturer's recommendations. For library preparation, a first multiplex PCR was performed with proprietary primers, followed by a second PCR in which unique barcodes were added, and bead cleanups were performed after each round. Each sample batch included a kit-provided positive control reaction and a negative control reaction. The final libraries underwent checking on an Agilent 4200 TapeStation D1000 ScreenTape, volumetric pooling, and quantification by qPCR. Sequencing was performed on an Illumina NextSeq500 using a MidOutput 150-cycle cartridge, with 156 Read1 cycles, 15 Index1 cycles, and the kit custom primers. The pooled library was loaded at about 1 pM with approximately 20% PhiX control spiked in. From the authors' description of their analysis: Vendor-processed data were analyzed in R, with a clonotype defined as all T cells sharing the same CDR3 nucleotide sequence. In the clone abundance analyses, frequencies in each sample were normalized to that sample's 10,000 most abundant clones. Public T cell clones, which averaged fewer than five per sample, were excluded before analysis. An abundance difference of at least 32-fold between compartments was the criterion for calling clonotypes tumor-enriched or baseline blood-enriched. Clonotypes expanded or contracted between blood time points were identified with a beta-binomial differential abundance model. The Baroni-Urbani and Buser coefficient was used to measure tumor-blood repertoire similarity, and groups were compared with two-tailed Wilcoxon tests in R. TCRdb took over this immuneACCESS table, retaining in-frame rearrangements with V and J assigned. Such tables are incomplete; in checked studies, under half of the missing clones stem from an unresolved V gene, and the remainder is unexplained. That table gives V, J and clone size, and the DNA gave D and trimming. The sample includes around 100,000 clones, with around 80% observed a single time. The ten largest clones add up to roughly 7.6% of the sample.

The label giving this sample's time point can be read as: blood 4 weeks post-SBRT, at nephrectomy. The treatment or condition label corresponds to: 15 Gy SBRT to primary tumor, nephrectomy 4 weeks later. The samples were drawn from a clinical trial, where primary renal cell carcinomas were treated with 15 Gy of stereotactic body radiation therapy and then removed by nephrectomy 4 weeks afterward. To follow tumor-enriched clonotypes, serial peripheral blood was collected from radiation-treated patients at baseline and at 2 weeks and 4 weeks after SBRT. All patients had renal cell carcinoma with clear cell pathology. Genomic DNA for TCR sequencing was prepared using the QIAamp DNA Blood Mini Kit (Qiagen). The analyses included just those samples that passed every quality control check. The data were obtained in a study of radiation and T cells in renal cell carcinoma (dated by TCRdb to about 2020). Turning to the overall study: In total, 50 to 60 samples, comprising 25 or so tumors and around 27 peripheral blood samples, were subjected to TCR beta sequencing. Across all 50 or so samples, 3.8 million or so unique CDR3 nucleotide sequences encoding roughly 2.7 million unique CDR3 amino acid sequences were identified. The final blood draw was performed at 4 weeks after radiation, at the same time as nephrectomy. Study-level results and caveats: In blood, the top tumor clonotypes increased from baseline to 2 weeks after radiation and then shrank by 4 weeks, which suggests a temporary expansion of tumor-resident clones. Because pretreatment tumor biopsies were not available, the study could not determine whether clonotypes were already present within the tumor at baseline. Blood repertoire dynamics were not followed beyond 4 weeks after treatment. With a single-armed trial design, the study had no way to address how radiation dose or scheduling affects the TCR repertoire.

The source was blood, collected from a patient whose treatment included radiotherapy and nephrectomy. This chain is built from TRBV30 and TRBJ2-7; TRBD2 is a possible D gene, resting on 5 matching bases. This TCR was recovered from a man in his sixties with renal cell carcinoma. CDR3 loop: CASSLVGEQYF. The nucleotides read TGTGCCTCATCACTAGTCGGGGAGCAGTACTTC. With all but the CDR3 taken from the reference TRBV30 and TRBJ2-7 genes, the full variable domain is: SQTIHQWPATLVQPVGSPLSLECTVEGTSNPNLYWYRQAAGRGLQLLFYSVGIGQISSEVPQNLSASRPQDRQFILSSKKLLLSDSGFYLCASSLVGEQYFGPGTRLTVT.